A selection of T cell receptor beta chains follows, all from one sample in a study of blood T cell repertoires in COVID-19. Data came from immunoSEQ multiplex PCR; TCRdb stores just in-frame clones and leaves some out. The sample yields 60,000 or so clones, roughly 84% seen once. Sequenced: peripheral blood. These receptors were obtained from a woman over 75 with acute or convalescent COVID-19. Each CDR3 is given with its conserved first and last residue. The D gene is left open where the match is weak. Size is omitted from some rows. Given values are once, few, many or a class for expanded clones.

TRBV21-1,18,TRBJ1-5,few,-,CASSKTRCAGYSNQPQHF,TGTGCCAGCAGCAAAACACGGTGTGCGGGATATAGCAATCAGCCCCAGCATTTT
TRBV4-1,18,TRBJ1-6,-,TRBD1,CASSQSPQGASYNSPLHF,TGCGCCAGCAGCCAGAGCCCACAGGGGGCCTCCTATAATTCACCCCTCCACTTT
TRBV7-8,15,TRBJ2-5,-,-,CASSLVGGSKETQYF,TGTGCCAGCAGCTTAGTTGGGGGGAGTAAAGAGACCCAGTACTTC
TRBV12-3/TRBV12-4,11,TRBJ1-1,many,-,CASSPSAEAFF,TGTGCCAGCAGCCCCAGCGCTGAAGCTTTCTTT
TRBV6-2/TRBV6-3,18,TRBJ2-1,-,TRBD2,CASSSSTSGGRSYNEQFF,TGTGCCAGCAGTTCATCGACTAGCGGGGGGCGTTCCTACAATGAGCAGTTCTTC
TRBV5-1,12,TRBJ1-2,-,-,CASSFLEGGYTF,TGCGCCAGCAGCTTCCTCGAGGGTGGCTACACCTTC
TRBV7-8,16,TRBJ1-1,-,-,CASSLASDRRNTEAFF,TGTGCCAGCAGCTTAGCCTCCGACAGGAGGAACACTGAAGCTTTCTTT
TRBV4-1,15,TRBJ2-7,-,TRBD1,CASSQERTGPYEQYF,TGCGCCAGCAGCCAAGAGCGGACAGGACCCTACGAGCAGTACTTC
TRBV19,14,TRBJ2-7,-,TRBD1,CASSKGQQFYEQYF,TGTGCCAGTAGTAAGGGACAGCAATTCTACGAGCAGTACTTC
TRBV7-7,14,TRBJ2-7,-,-,CASSLGLGAYEQYF,TGTGCCAGCAGCTTAGGTCTAGGGGCCTACGAGCAGTACTTC
TRBV30,14,TRBJ1-5,-,TRBD1,CAWSDRQGFQPQHF,TGTGCCTGGAGTGACCGACAGGGTTTTCAGCCCCAGCATTTT
TRBV18,15,TRBJ2-3,-,-,CASSPTWGGSDTQYF,TGTGCCAGCTCACCAACTTGGGGGGGCTCGGATACGCAGTATTTT
TRBV19,14,TRBJ2-6,-,-,CASSIARGANVLTF,TGTGCCAGTAGTATCGCGAGGGGGGCCAACGTCCTGACTTTC
TRBV5-1,17,TRBJ2-2,once,TRBD2,CASSWGSGGPESGELFF,TGCGCCAGCAGCTGGGGAAGCGGGGGGCCGGAGTCGGGGGAGCTGTTTTTT
TRBV7-2,16,TRBJ1-6,-,TRBD1,CASSQDRVTNNSPLHF,TGTGCCAGCAGCCAAGACAGGGTTACGAATAATTCACCCCTCCACTTT
TRBV7-9,16,TRBJ2-1,once,TRBD2,CASSFLAGGMGGEQFF,TGTGCCAGCAGCTTCTTAGCGGGGGGCATGGGTGGTGAGCAGTTCTTC
TRBV7-2,13,TRBJ2-1,-,-,CASSTRQINEQFF,TGTGCCAGCAGCACCCGACAGATTAATGAGCAGTTCTTC
TRBV13,15,TRBJ2-2,-,-,CASSSRGTNTGELFF,TGTGCCAGCAGCAGCAGGGGTACCAACACCGGGGAGCTGTTTTTT
TRBV5-1,13,TRBJ1-2,-,TRBD1,CASSADRGYGYTF,TGCGCCAGCAGCGCGGACAGGGGGTATGGCTACACCTTC
TRBV5-1,14,TRBJ1-1,-,-,CASSFTGSYTEAFF,TGCGCCAGCAGCTTTACGGGGTCGTACACTGAAGCTTTCTTT
TRBV6-5,14,TRBJ1-4,-,-,CASRETEQREKLFF,TGTGCCAGCAGGGAGACAGAACAACGGGAAAAACTGTTTTTT
TRBV4-1,16,TRBJ1-5,-,-,CASSQDWASYHQPQHF,TGCGCCAGCAGCCAAGATTGGGCGTCATATCATCAGCCCCAGCATTTT
TRBV28,15,TRBJ1-5,-,TRBD1,CASSTRQGVNQPQHF,TGTGCCAGCAGTACCCGACAGGGGGTGAATCAGCCCCAGCATTTT
TRBV15,16,TRBJ1-4,-,-,CATSRDGGLNNEKLFF,TGTGCCACCAGCAGAGATGGAGGGCTGAATAATGAAAAACTGTTTTTT
TRBV4-2,13,TRBJ2-1,-,-,CASSQDYGNEQFF,TGTGCCAGCAGCCAAGATTACGGCAATGAGCAGTTCTTC
TRBV5-1,13,TRBJ2-5,few,TRBD2,CASSPGLEETQYF,TGCGCCAGCAGCCCCGGACTAGAGGAGACCCAGTACTTC
TRBV15,13,TRBJ1-1,few,TRBD1,CATSPNRGAEAFF,TGTGCCACCAGCCCCAACAGGGGTGCTGAAGCTTTCTTT
TRBV4-1,17,TRBJ1-3,once,TRBD1,CASSQERTGGRGNTIYF,TGCGCCAGCAGCCAAGAGAGGACAGGGGGCAGAGGAAACACCATATATTTT
TRBV19,13,TRBJ1-1,-,-,CASSTPGFTEAFF,TGTGCCAGTAGTACCCCGGGTTTTACTGAAGCTTTCTTT
TRBV7-9,16,TRBJ1-4,few,TRBD1,CASGSQGAAGEEKLFF,TGTGCCAGCGGTTCACAGGGGGCGGCAGGAGAGGAAAAACTGTTTTTT
TRBV5-1,14,TRBJ2-1,-,TRBD2,CASRAGGLRNEQFF,TGCGCCAGCAGGGCGGGGGGGCTGAGGAATGAGCAGTTCTTC
TRBV2,13,TRBJ2-2,-,-,CASTVFRGGELFF,TGTGCCAGCACGGTTTTTCGCGGCGGGGAGCTGTTTTTT
TRBV6-1,14,TRBJ2-7,many,-,CASSEAAGTYEQYF,TGTGCCAGCAGTGAAGCGGCGGGGACCTACGAGCAGTACTTC
TRBV3-1/TRBV3-2,14,TRBJ2-7,few,-,CASSQNADRVEQYF,TGTGCCAGCAGCCAAAACGCGGACAGAGTCGAGCAGTACTTC
TRBV13,15,TRBJ2-1,-,TRBD2,CASSLSSSGGDEQFF,TGTGCCAGCAGCTTATCTTCTAGCGGGGGAGATGAGCAGTTCTTC
TRBV2,14,TRBJ1-4,-,-,CASTVRGGVEKLFF,TGTGCCAGCACTGTGCGGGGGGGCGTTGAAAAACTGTTTTTT
TRBV4-1,19,TRBJ1-1,once,TRBD1,CASSQDKLGPGTENTEAFF,TGCGCCAGCAGCCAAGATAAACTGGGTCCCGGGACAGAGAACACTGAAGCTTTCTTT
TRBV13,16,TRBJ2-1,few,TRBD2,CASSTRSGGGRNEQFF,TGTGCCAGCAGCACCCGGTCGGGCGGGGGGCGCAATGAGCAGTTCTTC
TRBV5-8,17,TRBJ1-3,-,-,CASSFHFGRVDGNTIYF,TGTGCCAGCAGCTTCCACTTCGGGAGGGTGGACGGAAACACCATATATTTT
TRBV20-1,13,TRBJ1-5,-,-,CSASTGYNQPQHF,TGCAGTGCTAGTACAGGTTATAATCAGCCCCAGCATTTT
TRBV19,15,TRBJ1-3,-,-,CASIQDWSSGNTIYF,TGTGCCAGTATCCAAGATTGGAGCTCTGGAAACACCATATATTTT
TRBV10-3,13,TRBJ1-2,-,-,CANSGTAGYGYTF,TGTGCCAACTCGGGGACTGCTGGCTATGGCTACACCTTC
TRBV23-1,12,TRBJ1-1,-,-,CAKFEEATEAFF,TGCGCCAAGTTCGAAGAGGCCACTGAAGCTTTCTTT
TRBV20-1,16,TRBJ2-3,once,TRBD2,CSASSGGVKGTDTQYF,TGCAGTGCTAGTTCCGGGGGGGTTAAGGGCACAGATACGCAGTATTTT
TRBV9,15,TRBJ1-4,-,-,CASSVGPRPNEKLFF,TGTGCCAGCAGCGTAGGTCCGCGGCCTAATGAAAAACTGTTTTTT
TRBV3-1/TRBV3-2,14,TRBJ2-7,-,TRBD1,CASSQGGQTYEQYF,TGTGCCAGCAGCCAAGGGGGACAGACGTACGAGCAGTACTTC
TRBV12-3/TRBV12-4,13,TRBJ2-7,-,TRBD2,CASTTSGGYEQYF,TGTGCCAGCACAACTAGCGGGGGCTACGAGCAGTACTTC
TRBV9,17,TRBJ2-3,-,TRBD1,CASSVEGQGLSTDTQYF,TGTGCCAGCAGCGTAGAAGGACAGGGCCTAAGCACAGATACGCAGTATTTT
TRBV25-1,13,TRBJ1-2,-,TRBD1,CASSTGTGGGYTF,TGTGCCAGCAGTACCGGGACAGGAGGTGGCTACACCTTC
TRBV5-1,15,TRBJ2-3,-,TRBD2,CASSLAAGGGDTQYF,TGCGCCAGCAGCTTGGCGGCGGGGGGCGGGGATACGCAGTATTTT
TRBV19,14,TRBJ2-4,-,TRBD1,CASRRTGVKNIQYF,TGTGCCAGTAGAAGGACAGGGGTAAAAAACATTCAGTACTTC
TRBV30,13,TRBJ2-5,-,TRBD2,CAWSGSGGETQYF,TGTGCCTGGAGTGGGAGCGGGGGAGAGACCCAGTACTTC